The subject of this entry is one TCR beta chain. As yet, its antigen is unknown. The entry originates in a study of cytomegalovirus exposure and HLA in healthy donors. Study-wide results and caveats: Later analysis reportedly placed an Asian-associated ancestry cluster below the roughly 630-donor mean in N-insertions.

V was pared by 3 bases and J by 1 base, with 3 bases of the junction left unmatched. Germline loops: CDR1 SQVTM, CDR2 ANQGSEA. This CDR3 contains 14 residues. Researchers ran the PCR with 60 Vbeta and 13 Jbeta primers. Clones were read by immunoSEQ multiplex PCR, and TCRdb kept only the in-frame ones, dropping some. The sample carries under 300,000 clones, about four fifths recorded once. The clonotype was recovered from a woman in her thirties or forties in good health and CMV-seropositive. Sequencing was done on a sample of PBMCs. The V and J genes are TRBV29-1 and TRBJ2-1; 7 bases match TRBD2. This CDR3 reads CSVDRTSSYNEQFF. The CDR3 nucleotides read TGCAGCGTTGACCGGACTAGTTCCTACAATGAGCAGTTCTTC.